The 4 T cell receptor beta chains in this list originate from one sample, sequenced in a study of control samples from healthy donors and cancer patients. Repertoires were generated with immunoSEQ multiplex PCR, while TCRdb's copy carries only in-frame clones and drops some. The table includes 100,000 to 150,000 clones, 90% detected once. The sequencing sample was made of blood. The receptors stem from a middle-aged man in good health.

About this clone: Within the sample, other DNA sequences also encode this same CDR3. The chain carries TRBV13 and TRBJ1-3; the D is unclear. The V end was cut by 1 base, the J end by 0 bases, with 4 bases between. The CDR3 has 14 residues. Germline V gene data show CDR1 as PRHDT and CDR2 as FYEKMQ (reference sequence). The CDR3 DNA follows: TGTGCCAGCAGCTTAGAGGGCTCTGGAAACACCATATATTTT. This sequence encodes CASSLEGSGNTIYF.

Details on this clone: Other DNA sequences of this sample code for an identical CDR3. The chain is built from TRBV6-5 and TRBJ1-1, with D possibly being TRBD1 (5 bases). The CDR3 extends over 13 amino acids. V was trimmed by 0 bases and J by 4 bases, leaving 6 bases between them. In germline, CDR1 is MNHEY, CDR2 SVGAGI. The CDR3 bases are TGTGCCAGCAGTTACTCTAGGGGCACTGAAGCTTTCTTT. This gives the protein CASSYSRGTEAFF.

V is TRBV7-2 and J is TRBJ2-5; no reliable D call. This CDR3 contains 15 residues. V was pared by 3 bases and J by 0 bases, with 11 bases between. From germline, CDR1 is SGHTA and CDR2 FQGNSA. The chain's CDR3 is CASSFGILDQETQYF. The CDR3 nucleotides read TGTGCCAGCAGCTTTGGCATCTTGGACCAAGAGACCCAGTACTTC.

The chain combines TRBV27 with TRBJ2-3, with D perhaps matching TRBD2 (5 bases). The V end was cut by 6 bases, the J end by 1 base, with 14 bases between. This CDR3 has 15 residues. Germline CDR1 and CDR2: MNHEY and SMNVEV (reference sequence). CDR3 loop: CASSRSSWGTDTQYF. CDR3 bases: TGTGCCAGCAGCCGATCTAGCTGGGGCACAGATACGCAGTATTTT.